These 9 T cell receptor beta chains came from one sample sequenced in a study of cytomegalovirus exposure and HLA in healthy donors. Primers included in the PCR were 60 Vbeta and 13 Jbeta primers. Using immunoSEQ multiplex PCR, the repertoire was profiled, and TCRdb retains in-frame clones only, with some absent. This sample's table reports fewer than 85,000 clones. The sample consisted of PBMCs. Receptor source: a man aged 25-45 years in good health and CMV-seronegative.

The rearrangement links TRBV6-1 to TRBJ2-7; the D gene is possibly TRBD2 (5 bases). CDR3 size: 14 residues. The V and J ends lost 7 bases and 7 bases respectively, with 20 bases between them. Germline V gives CDR1 MNHNS, CDR2 SASEGT. The CDR3 region has the DNA TGTGCCAGCACCCGAGGCGGCCTCGGGGAAGAGCAGTACTTC. Translation gives CASTRGGLGEEQYF.

The V call is TRBV28, the J call TRBJ2-1, with D tentatively TRBD1 (6 bases). V was trimmed by 3 bases and J by 12 bases, leaving 12 bases between them. The CDR3 length is 12 residues. Per germline, CDR1 MDHEN and CDR2 SYDVKM. CDR3 nucleotide sequence: TGTGCCAGCAGTTTTCAGGGGCAGGGGCAGTTCTTC. This codes for CASSFQGQGQFF.

V gene TRBV4-2 combines with J gene TRBJ1-2, with D unresolved. This CDR3 has 16 residues. V lost 1 base and J lost 1, with 13 bases in between. Per the germline V gene, CDR1 is LGHNA and CDR2 is YNFKEQ. The CDR3 region is CASSQGPPRVNYGYTF. In DNA, the CDR3 is TGTGCCAGCAGCCAAGGCCCCCCACGGGTTAACTATGGCTACACCTTC.

This chain links TRBV7-2 with TRBJ1-5; 7 positions match TRBD1. The germline V gene has CDR1 SGHTA and CDR2 FQGNSA. The CDR3 is 16 amino acids. Losses at the gene ends were 5 bases for V and 0 bases for J; bases not matched to a gene: 7. The CDR3 loop reads CASSPGQPNSNQPQHF. In DNA form, the CDR3 reads TGTGCCAGCAGCCCGGGACAGCCTAATAGCAATCAGCCCCAGCATTTT. The whole variable domain, filled in from reference TRBV7-2 and TRBJ1-5, reads GAGVSQSPSNKVTEKGKDVELRCDPISGHTALYWYRQSLGQGLEFLIYFQGNSAPDKSGLPSDRFSAERTGGSVSTLTIQRTQQEDSAVYLCASSPGQPNSNQPQHFGDGTRLSIL.

This sequence joins TRBV7-2 and TRBJ2-1; 11 bases are shared with TRBD2. The CDR3 loop spans 15 amino acids. The ends lost 5 bases at V and 6 bases at J; junction bases unmatched: 6. Germline lookup yields CDR1 SGHTA and CDR2 FQGNSA. The CDR3 DNA reads TGTGCCAGCAGCGATCTTAGCGGGAGGGCCAATGAGCAGTTCTTC. This gives the protein CASSDLSGRANEQFF. The complete variable domain, with remaining parts taken from reference TRBV7-2 and TRBJ2-1, reads GAGVSQSPSNKVTEKGKDVELRCDPISGHTALYWYRQSLGQGLEFLIYFQGNSAPDKSGLPSDRFSAERTGGSVSTLTIQRTQQEDSAVYLCASSDLSGRANEQFFGPGTRLTVL.

CDR3 in DNA: TGCGCCAGCAGCTCCAGACAGGGCTTCCAAGAGACCCAGTACTTC. Translated: CASSSRQGFQETQYF. The chain has TRBV5-1 and TRBJ2-5; 7 bases map to TRBD1. Losses at the gene ends were 3 bases for V and 1 base for J; bases not matched to a gene: 6. This CDR3 region has 15 residues. CDR1 and CDR2 (germline): SGHRS, YFSETQ.

The rearrangement links TRBV6-6 to TRBJ2-7; D is possibly TRBD2 (6 bases). Trimming stripped 8 bases from V and 0 bases from J, with 17 bases between. Germline V lookup: CDR1 MNHNY, CDR2 SVGAGI (reference sequence). The CDR3 has 15 residues. The CDR3 DNA reads TGTGCCAGCTTCGCCGGGACTTCCAGCTCCTACGAGCAGTACTTC. Translation gives CASFAGTSSSYEQYF.

V gene TRBV10-3 combines with J gene TRBJ2-7; 9 bases line up with TRBD1. Germline V gives CDR1 ENHRY, CDR2 SYGVKD. This CDR3 is built from 11 residues. With 7 bases clipped from V and 12 bases from J, the junction kept 7 bases outside the gene matches. As DNA, the CDR3 is TGTGCCATCAATCGGGACAGGGAGGTGTACTTC. Amino acid sequence: CAINRDREVYF.

The V gene is TRBV6-5, the J gene TRBJ1-3; D gene unclear. The CDR3 is made up of 15 amino acids. V lost 5 bases and J lost 0, with 11 bases in between. Germline values: CDR1 MNHEY, CDR2 SVGAGI. The DNA for the CDR3 is TGTGCCAGCAGTCCGACGGGTCTCTCTGGAAACACCATATATTTT. The encoded protein is CASSPTGLSGNTIYF.